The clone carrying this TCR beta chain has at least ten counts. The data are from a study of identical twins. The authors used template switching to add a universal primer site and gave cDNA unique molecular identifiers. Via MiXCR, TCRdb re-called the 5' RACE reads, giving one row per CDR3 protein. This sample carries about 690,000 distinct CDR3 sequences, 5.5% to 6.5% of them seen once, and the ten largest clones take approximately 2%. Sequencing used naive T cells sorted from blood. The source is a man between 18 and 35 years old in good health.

CDR3 bases: TGCAGTGCCTGGGTTGTTATTGGAGAGACCCAGTACTTC. This translates into CSAWVVIGETQYF. The chain links TRBV20-1 to TRBJ2-5; D not certain. The CDR3 runs 13 residues. Looked up from germline, CDR1 is DFQATT and CDR2 is SNEGSKA (reference sequence). Trimming cost V 6 bases and J 4 bases, with 15 bases left between them.